Listed below are T cell receptor beta chains from one sample, sequenced in a study of identical twins. TCRdb reanalysed the 5' RACE reads using MiXCR and keeps one entry per CDR3 protein. The table records fewer than 650,000 distinct CDR3 sequences, 7.5% to 10% of them present only once. This sample was shared with a second study, whose subject was yellow fever vaccine responses in identical twins.

Sequencing was done on a sample of PBMCs. These receptors all come from a woman between 18 and 29 years old in good health. The CDR3 runs from the conserved cysteine through the conserved F or W.

TRBV7-6	TRBJ2-3	CASRRTGGDTDTQYF
TRBV3-1	TRBJ2-7	CASRQGFFYEQYF
TRBV20-1	TRBJ2-3	CSASSTSGRSDTQYF
TRBV3-1	TRBJ1-1	CASSLGQGGWSVAFF
TRBV7-6	TRBJ1-1	CASSFSGTMNTEAFF
TRBV29-1	TRBJ1-2	CSVLTDRANYGYTF
TRBV2	TRBJ2-1	CASSEGPADTYNEQFF
TRBV7-2	TRBJ2-5	CASMLNGDFPAIQYF
TRBV27	TRBJ2-1	CASSPGSPYNEQFF
TRBV7-8	TRBJ2-7	CASSLSARAEQYF
TRBV5-6	TRBJ2-2	CASSLFVGTANTGELFF
TRBV20-1	TRBJ1-2	CSAREGGLNYGYTF
TRBV28	TRBJ2-5	CASSAGTSGSFGQETQYF
TRBV6-1	TRBJ2-3	CASSDHPGADTQYF
TRBV21-1	TRBJ2-3	CASSKGGLAGGQICTDTQYF
TRBV2	TRBJ1-4	CASSEAGQWDGEKLFF
TRBV7-9	TRBJ2-1	CASSLGAYPYNEQFF
TRBV25-1	TRBJ2-5	CASSEPRQWKETQYF
TRBV11-1	TRBJ1-5	CASSSTVDQPQHF
TRBV7-3	TRBJ2-7	CASSKGPNPSYEQYF
TRBV30	TRBJ2-2	CAWSDREINTGELFF
TRBV20-1	TRBJ2-1	CSARGGRIYNEQFF